The 28 T cell receptor beta chains in this list originate from one sample, sequenced in a study of blood T cell repertoires in COVID-19. Here immunoSEQ multiplex PCR was the method, and the copy in TCRdb shows in-frame clones only, minus some. This sample has fewer than 110,000 clones, with approximately 89% found just once. Sequenced input: peripheral blood. The receptors were gathered from an elderly woman in a cohort sampled during active COVID-19.

CDR3 in amino acids: CASSPGTVNTGELFF. The CDR3 nucleotides are TGTGCCAGCAGCCCAGGGACAGTGAACACCGGGGAGCTGTTTTTT. This chain joins TRBV5-5 and TRBJ2-2; the match to TRBD1 covers 7 bases. CDR3 length equals 15 residues. After removal of 4 bases from V and 1 base from J, the junction contained 4 bases not matched to a gene. CDR1 is SGHKS and CDR2 is YYEKEE in the germline V gene (reference sequence).

CDR3 sequence (DNA): TGTGCCAGCAGTCCCCCGGGCAGGGTGATCTCTGGAAACACCATATATTTT. Translated: CASSPPGRVISGNTIYF. The chain carries TRBV28 and TRBJ1-3; D perhaps matches TRBD1 (5 bases). Trimming removed 5 bases at V and 0 bases at J, with 17 bases between. The CDR3 is 17 residues long. Germline CDR1 reads MDHEN; CDR2 reads SYDVKM. Using reference TRBV28 and TRBJ1-3 for the parts outside the CDR3, the full variable domain is DVKVTQSSRYLVKRTGEKVFLECVQDMDHENMFWYRQDPGLGLRLIYFSYDVKMKEKGDIPEGYSVSREKKERFSLILESASTNQTSMYLCASSPPGRVISGNTIYFGEGSWLTVV.

The chain combines TRBV2 with TRBJ1-5; 9 nucleotides align to TRBD1. After removal of 7 bases from V and 7 bases from J, the junction contained 11 bases not matched to a gene. The CDR3 totals 15 residues. Germline-derived CDR1 and CDR2 are SNHLY and FYNNEI. The CDR3 DNA reads as TGTGCCAGCAACCCACAGGGGGCGCTTGGGCAGCCCCAGCATTTT. It specifies CASNPQGALGQPQHF.

The rearrangement joins TRBV7-3 to TRBJ2-2; no reliable D call. Germline assignment: CDR1 SGHTA and CDR2 FQGTGA. The CDR3 loop spans 16 amino acids. V was pared by 2 bases and J by 0 bases, with 10 bases between. The CDR3 sequence is CASSLSSVTNTGELFF. The CDR3 DNA reads TGTGCCAGCAGCTTATCAAGCGTAACGAACACCGGGGAGCTGTTTTTT.

The rearrangement joins TRBV5-6 to TRBJ2-1; D not resolved. V shed 4 bases and J shed 6 bases, with 8 bases lying between them. The CDR3 has 12 amino acids. CDR1 and CDR2 (germline): SGHDT, YYEEEE. The CDR3: CASSLFLNEQFF. The CDR3 nucleotides are TGTGCCAGCAGCCTTTTCCTCAATGAGCAGTTCTTC.

The chain links TRBV7-6 to TRBJ2-1, with D possibly matching TRBD2 (5 bases). There are 12 residues in the CDR3. Per the germline V gene, CDR1 is SGHVS and CDR2 is FNYEAQ. The V and J ends lost 7 bases and 9 bases respectively, with 13 bases between them. In DNA form, the CDR3 reads TGTGCCAGCACCACTAGAGCCGCTGAGCAGTTCTTC. It encodes CASTTRAAEQFF.

This chain uses TRBV9 with TRBJ2-7; tentative D call: TRBD2 (6 bases). This CDR3 contains 16 residues. The germline V gene has CDR1 SGDLS and CDR2 YYNGEE. The V end was cut by 4 bases, the J end by 3 bases, with 20 bases between. Here the CDR3 reads CASSTSSGEVDYEQYF. The CDR3 DNA follows: TGTGCCAGCAGCACGTCTAGTGGGGAGGTGGACTACGAGCAGTACTTC. The full variable domain, rest sourced from reference TRBV9 and TRBJ2-7, is DSGVTQTPKHLITATGQRVTLRCSPRSGDLSVYWYQQSLDQGLQFLIQYYNGEERAKGNILERFSAQQFPDLHSELNLSSLELGDSALYFCASSTSSGEVDYEQYFGPGTRLTVT.

The rearrangement links TRBV19 to TRBJ1-6; TRBD1 is a possible D gene (6 bases). V lost 9 bases and J lost 7, with 16 bases in between. This CDR3 spans 14 amino acids. Germline lookup yields CDR1 LNHDA and CDR2 SQIVND (reference sequence). This CDR3 is CASTSGGANSPLHF. The DNA for the CDR3 is TGTGCCAGCACCTCGGGGGGCGCGAATTCACCCCTCCACTTT.

This rearrangement joins TRBV15 to TRBJ2-5; TRBD2 agrees at 9 bases. CDR3 length: 15 residues. Germline V gene sequence: CDR1 LNHNV, CDR2 YYDKDF (reference sequence). Trimming at V came to 3 bases and at J to 5 bases, leaving 7 bases not matched to a gene. The CDR3 spells CATSRPREGVETQYF. The CDR3 nucleotides are TGTGCCACCAGCAGGCCGCGGGAGGGCGTTGAGACCCAGTACTTC. Supplemented by reference TRBV15 and TRBJ2-5, the full variable domain reads DAMVIQNPRYQVTQFGKPVTLSCSQTLNHNVMYWYQQKSSQAPKLLFHYYDKDFNNEADTPDNFQSRRPNTSFCFLDIRSPGLGDTAMYLCATSRPREGVETQYFGPGTRLLVL.

This clone was counted between two and nine times. This chain connects TRBV28 to TRBJ2-7; 11 bases are shared with TRBD2. From germline, CDR1 is MDHEN and CDR2 SYDVKM. V dropped 3 bases and J dropped 6; count of bases not matched to a gene: 22. CDR3 length: 20 residues. CDR3 residues: CASSFINRWGAGTSGLEQYF. The CDR3 bases are TGTGCCAGCAGTTTTATCAACAGGTGGGGGGCCGGGACTAGCGGTCTCGAGCAGTACTTC.

The chain carries TRBV7-3 and TRBJ2-1; TRBD1 might be the D (5 bases). CDR1 and CDR2 (germline): SGHTA, FQGTGA. The CDR3 runs to 14 residues. V gave up 3 bases and J gave up 9 bases, with 15 bases separating them. CDR3 residues: CASSLTRSDTEQFF. DNA of the CDR3: TGTGCCAGCAGCTTGACCCGGTCGGACACTGAGCAGTTCTTC.

V gene TRBV7-6 combines with J gene TRBJ2-2; D gene uncertain. Trimming cost V 1 base and J 2 bases, with 11 bases left between them. This CDR3 contains 16 residues. From germline, CDR1 is SGHVS and CDR2 FNYEAQ. The CDR3 DNA sequence: TGTGCCAGCAGCTTAGTAGACTGGTATAACACCGGGGAGCTGTTTTTT. This gives the protein CASSLVDWYNTGELFF.

V usage is TRBV18 and J usage is TRBJ2-1, with 8 bases identical to TRBD2. The trim removed 8 bases at V and 0 bases at J, leaving 6 bases unmatched. The CDR3 extends over 15 amino acids. Germline loops: CDR1 KGHSH, CDR2 LQKENI. The chain's CDR3 is CASPTGGSSYNEQFF. The CDR3 bases are TGTGCCAGCCCCACGGGGGGGAGCTCCTACAATGAGCAGTTCTTC.

The genes are TRBV7-6 and TRBJ2-3; TRBD2 agrees at 7 bases. With V trimmed by 4 bases and J by 3 bases, 4 bases remained unmatched. The CDR3 contains 14 residues. The germline V gene encodes CDR1 SGHVS and CDR2 FNYEAQ. CDR3 coding DNA: TGTGCCAGCAGCTCCGGGGGGATGACAGATACGCAGTATTTT. Amino acid sequence: CASSSGGMTDTQYF.

The chain joins TRBV28 to TRBJ1-5; D is possibly TRBD1 (6 bases). The ends were cut back, 6 bases at V and 7 bases at J, with 10 bases in the middle. Germline V gene sequence: CDR1 MDHEN, CDR2 SYDVKM. The CDR3 contains 12 residues. The CDR3, as DNA: TGTGCCAGCAGGGACAGTGAGCAGCCCCAGCATTTT. It codes for CASRDSEQPQHF. The full variable domain, in which reference TRBV28 and TRBJ1-5 provide the parts outside the CDR3, is DVKVTQSSRYLVKRTGEKVFLECVQDMDHENMFWYRQDPGLGLRLIYFSYDVKMKEKGDIPEGYSVSREKKERFSLILESASTNQTSMYLCASRDSEQPQHFGDGTRLSIL.

The gene calls are TRBV28 and TRBJ2-1, with 12 bases aligning to TRBD2. Germline CDR1 MDHEN, CDR2 SYDVKM. The CDR3 consists of 15 residues. V lost 3 bases to trimming and J lost 6 bases; unmatched junction nucleotides: 3. CDR3 in amino acids: CASSFELAGGNEQFF. The DNA of the CDR3 is TGTGCCAGCAGTTTTGAACTAGCGGGAGGCAATGAGCAGTTCTTC.

The V and J genes are TRBV2 and TRBJ1-1, with D unclear. CDR3 length: 14 amino acids. Germline-derived CDR1 and CDR2 are SNHLY and FYNNEI. V lost 2 bases to trimming and J lost 4 bases, with 11 bases between them. The CDR3 DNA sequence: TGTGCCAGCAGTGAATCCGCGGTCGGCACTGAAGCTTTCTTT. It is translated as CASSESAVGTEAFF.

This chain uses TRBV9 with TRBJ1-2; D not resolved. Germline-derived CDR1 and CDR2 are SGDLS and YYNGEE. The CDR3 loop spans 12 amino acids. V lost 0 bases to trimming and J lost 8 bases, with 8 bases between them. CDR3 coding DNA: TGTGCCAGCAGCGTAGCGTCCGTCGGCTACACCTTC. Translated: CASSVASVGYTF.

The chain joins TRBV11-3 to TRBJ2-3; 10 bases map to TRBD2. The germline gives CDR1 SGHNT, CDR2 YENEEA. The CDR3 has 17 residues. The junction had 13 bases not matched to a gene; V was cut back by 5 bases and J by 5 bases. The CDR3 region has the DNA TGTGCCAGCAGCCAGAACCCGAGCGGGGGGGCAAGAGATACGCAGTATTTT. Translating it yields CASSQNPSGGARDTQYF.

The J gene is TRBJ1-5, the V gene TRBV19, with D perhaps TRBD1 (5 bases). The V gene lost 10 bases and the J gene lost 6 bases, with 19 bases spanning the gap. This CDR3 has 14 amino acids. Germline V gene data show CDR1 as LNHDA and CDR2 as SQIVND (reference sequence). CDR3 sequence reads: CATGGTGIRQPQHF. In DNA form, the CDR3 reads TGTGCCACCGGAGGGACGGGGATTCGTCAGCCCCAGCATTTT. Variable domain in full (rest from reference TRBV19 and TRBJ1-5): DGGITQSPKYLFRKEGQNVTLSCEQNLNHDAMYWYRQDPGQGLRLIYYSQIVNDFQKGDIAEGYSVSREKKESFPLTVTSAQKNPTAFYLCATGGTGIRQPQHFGDGTRLSIL.

This clone was detected a few times. The V call is TRBV7-9, the J call TRBJ1-4; D is possibly TRBD1 (6 bases). Germline CDR1 SEHNR, CDR2 FQNEAQ (reference sequence). The CDR3 spans 17 residues. The ends were cut back, 6 bases at V and 0 bases at J, with 17 bases in the middle. The chain's CDR3 is CASRGQGPLSTNEKLFF. The DNA for the CDR3 is TGTGCCAGCAGGGGGCAGGGGCCCTTATCAACTAATGAAAAACTGTTTTTT. Drawing the rest from reference TRBV7-9 and TRBJ1-4, the complete variable domain is DTGVSQNPRHKITKRGQNVTFRCDPISEHNRLYWYRQTLGQGPEFLTYFQNEAQLEKSRLLSDRFSAERPKGSFSTLEIQRTEQGDSAMYLCASRGQGPLSTNEKLFFGSGTQLSVL.

This clone is a singleton in its sample. The gene calls are TRBV11-2 and TRBJ2-4; 9 bases match TRBD1. From germline, CDR1 is SGHAT and CDR2 FQNNGV. The CDR3 has 16 amino acids. V was pared by 4 bases and J by 0 bases, with 4 bases of the junction left unmatched. CDR3 loop: CASSWDRELAKNIQYF. CDR3 sequence (DNA): TGTGCCAGCAGCTGGGACAGGGAACTAGCCAAAAACATTCAGTACTTC.

The J gene is TRBJ2-7, the V gene TRBV18; 8 bases match TRBD1. The germline CDR1 and CDR2 sequences are KGHSH and LQKENI. The CDR3 length is 15 residues. The trim removed 4 bases at V and 2 bases at J, leaving 7 bases unmatched. The CDR3 is CASSQATGEAYEQYF. The CDR3 DNA reads TGTGCCAGCTCACAAGCGACAGGGGAGGCCTACGAGCAGTACTTC.

The V and J genes are TRBV7-2 and TRBJ2-3; D is unclear. The CDR3 has 16 residues. Trimming shortened V by 4 bases and J by 2 bases, and 16 bases separated the two germline ends. The germline gives CDR1 SGHTA, CDR2 FQGNSA. The CDR3 coding sequence is TGTGCCAGCAGCTCCTCCGCGGCCGGCCTCACAGATACGCAGTATTTT. Amino acids: CASSSSAAGLTDTQYF.

V and J are TRBV18 and TRBJ2-3, with a weak D call TRBD2 (6 bases). The CDR3 sequence is 13 residues long. Trimming took off 6 bases at V and 6 bases at J, with 13 bases between the two ends. Germline loops: CDR1 KGHSH, CDR2 LQKENI. The CDR3 DNA sequence: TGTGCCAGCTCCCCCGAAGGGAGGGATACGCAGTATTTT. It codes for CASSPEGRDTQYF. The entire variable domain, with the rest obtained from reference TRBV18 and TRBJ2-3, is as follows: NAGVMQNPRHLVRRRGQEARLRCSPMKGHSHVYWYRQLPEEGLKFMVYLQKENIIDESGMPKERFSAEFPKEGPSILRIQQVVRGDSAAYFCASSPEGRDTQYFGPGTRLTVL.

V and J are TRBV3-1 (or the pseudogene TRBV3-2) and TRBJ2-1; TRBD2 is a possible D gene (6 bases). Trimming took 4 bases from V and 10 from J, leaving 14 bases between them. Germline assignment: CDR1 LGHDT and CDR2 YNNKEL (reference sequence). CDR3 length: 13 amino acids. The CDR3 reads CASSLRGSAEQFF. The CDR3 DNA is TGTGCCAGCAGCCTTCGGGGGTCGGCGGAGCAGTTCTTC.

The chain recombines TRBV7-2 with TRBJ2-2, with TRBD2 matching 8 bases. With 4 bases clipped from V and 5 bases from J, the junction kept 9 bases outside the gene matches. Germline lookup yields CDR1 SGHTA and CDR2 FQGNSA. This CDR3 has 16 amino acids. CDR3 sequence reads: CASSSRTSHATGELFF. CDR3 sequence (DNA): TGTGCCAGCAGCTCACGGACTAGCCACGCAACCGGGGAGCTGTTTTTT.

This rearrangement joins TRBV12-3 or TRBV12-4 to TRBJ2-1, with unresolved D. This CDR3 has 11 residues. Trimming pared 5 bases from V and 13 bases from J, leaving 12 bases between. In nucleotides, the CDR3 is TGTGCCAGCAGTAGCGTTCATATCCAGTTCTTC. It encodes CASSSVHIQFF.